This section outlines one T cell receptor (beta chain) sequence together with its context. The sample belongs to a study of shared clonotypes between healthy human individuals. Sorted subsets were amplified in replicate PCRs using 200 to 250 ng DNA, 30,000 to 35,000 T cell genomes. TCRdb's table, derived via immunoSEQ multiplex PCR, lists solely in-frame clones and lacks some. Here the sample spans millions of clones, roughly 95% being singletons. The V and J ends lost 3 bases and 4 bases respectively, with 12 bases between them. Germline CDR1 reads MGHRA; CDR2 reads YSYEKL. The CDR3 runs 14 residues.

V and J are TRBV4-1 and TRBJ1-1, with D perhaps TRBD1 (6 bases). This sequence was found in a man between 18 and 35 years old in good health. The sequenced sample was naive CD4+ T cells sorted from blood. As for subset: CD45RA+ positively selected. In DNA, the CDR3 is TGCGCCAGCAGCCATGAAGGCAGGGGCACTGAAGCTTTCTTT. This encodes CASSHEGRGTEAFF.